The present TCR beta chain was sequenced within a study of CD8+ T cells in alopecia areata. On the study more broadly: It was 6 to 18 months of tofacitinib, and then there were 6 months off drug.

Treatment here: oral pan-JAK inhibitor, 5-10 mg twice daily. Peripheral blood samples and lesional scalp punch biopsies were obtained from alopecia areata patients. Study-level findings and limits: Scalp clonality, together with expanded CD8+ clones among the top 100, fell significantly with tofacitinib. Amid tofacitinib therapy, many expanded lesional clones stayed present in scalp and blood.

About this clone itself: Its antigen is as yet unknown.

Trimming cost V 1 base and J 6 bases, with 13 bases left between them. CDR3 length: 15 amino acids. Germline V gene data show CDR1 as SGHTA and CDR2 as FQGNSA. The sequencing template was cDNA reverse transcribed from extracted RNA. The protocol was immunoSEQ multiplex PCR, while the TCRdb copy is restricted to in-frame clones and leaves out a portion. This sample yields some 170,000 clones, of which approximately 59% are seen a single time; 15% to 20% belongs to the top ten. The chain couples TRBV7-2 to TRBJ1-5; no definite D call. This sequence was found in a human donor with alopecia areata. The sample here was CD4+ T cells sorted from blood, taken at approximately week 60, from a patient treated with tofacitinib. The CDR3 is CASSLGGVIFQPQHF. DNA for the CDR3: TGTGCCAGCAGCTTAGGGGGAGTGATTTTTCAGCCCCAGCATTTT.